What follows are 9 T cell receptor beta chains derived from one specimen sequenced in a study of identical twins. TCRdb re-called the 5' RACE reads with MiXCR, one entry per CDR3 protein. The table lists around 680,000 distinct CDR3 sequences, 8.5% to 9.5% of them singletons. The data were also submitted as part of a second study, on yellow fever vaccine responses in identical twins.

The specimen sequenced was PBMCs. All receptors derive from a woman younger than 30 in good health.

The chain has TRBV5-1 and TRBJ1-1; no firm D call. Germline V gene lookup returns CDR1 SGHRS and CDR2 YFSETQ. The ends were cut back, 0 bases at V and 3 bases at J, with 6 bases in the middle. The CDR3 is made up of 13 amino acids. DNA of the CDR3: TGCGCCAGCAGCTTGGTAGCACACACTGAAGCTTTCTTT. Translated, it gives CASSLVAHTEAFF. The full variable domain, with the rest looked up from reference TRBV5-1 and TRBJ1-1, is KAGVTQTPRYLIKTRGQQVTLSCSPISGHRSVSWYQQTPGQGLQFLFEYFSETQRNKGNFPGRFSGRQFSNSRSEMNVSTLELGDSALYLCASSLVAHTEAFFGQGTRLTVV.

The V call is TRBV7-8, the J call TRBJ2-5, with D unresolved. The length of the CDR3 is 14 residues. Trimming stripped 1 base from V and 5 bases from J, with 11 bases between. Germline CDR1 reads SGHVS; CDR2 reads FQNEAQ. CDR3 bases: TGTGCCAGCAGCTTAGTGGGTTCATTCGAGACCCAGTACTTC. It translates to CASSLVGSFETQYF.

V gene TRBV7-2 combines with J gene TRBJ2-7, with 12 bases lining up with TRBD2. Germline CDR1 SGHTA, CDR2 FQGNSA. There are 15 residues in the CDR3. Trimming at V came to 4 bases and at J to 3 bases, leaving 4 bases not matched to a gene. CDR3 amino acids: CASSSPGLAGYEQYF. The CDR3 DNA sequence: TGTGCCAGCAGCTCGCCGGGACTAGCGGGCTACGAGCAGTACTTC.

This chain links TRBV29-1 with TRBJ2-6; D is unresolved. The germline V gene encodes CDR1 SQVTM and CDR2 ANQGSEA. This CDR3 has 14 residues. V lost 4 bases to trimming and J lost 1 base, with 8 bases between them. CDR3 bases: TGCAGCGTTGTTAGGGATTCTGGGGCCAACGTCCTGACTTTC. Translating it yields CSVVRDSGANVLTF.

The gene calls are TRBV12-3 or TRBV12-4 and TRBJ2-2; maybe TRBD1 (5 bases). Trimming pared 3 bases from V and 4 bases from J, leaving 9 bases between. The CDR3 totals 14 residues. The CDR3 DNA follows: TGTGCCAGCAGTTTCGGACAAGGCACCGGGGAGCTGTTTTTT. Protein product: CASSFGQGTGELFF.

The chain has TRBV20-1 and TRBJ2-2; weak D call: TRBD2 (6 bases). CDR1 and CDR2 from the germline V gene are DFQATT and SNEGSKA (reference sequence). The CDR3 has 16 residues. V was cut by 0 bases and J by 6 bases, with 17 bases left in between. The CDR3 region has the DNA TGCAGTGCTAGAGATCGCTCACTGAGCGGGCCCGGGGAGCTGTTTTTT. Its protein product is CSARDRSLSGPGELFF.

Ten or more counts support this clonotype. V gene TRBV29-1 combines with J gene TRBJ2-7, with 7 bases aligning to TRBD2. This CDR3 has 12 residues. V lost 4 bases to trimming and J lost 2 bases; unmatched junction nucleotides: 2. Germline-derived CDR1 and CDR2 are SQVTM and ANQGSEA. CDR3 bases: TGCAGCGTTGGCGGGAGTGCCTACGAGCAGTACTTC. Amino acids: CSVGGSAYEQYF.

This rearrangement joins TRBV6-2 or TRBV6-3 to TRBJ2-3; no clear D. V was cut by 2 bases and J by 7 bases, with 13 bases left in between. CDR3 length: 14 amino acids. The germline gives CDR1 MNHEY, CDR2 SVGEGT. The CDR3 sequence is CASSYAGVLNTQYF. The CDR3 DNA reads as TGTGCCAGCAGTTACGCTGGGGTGCTTAATACGCAGTATTTT.

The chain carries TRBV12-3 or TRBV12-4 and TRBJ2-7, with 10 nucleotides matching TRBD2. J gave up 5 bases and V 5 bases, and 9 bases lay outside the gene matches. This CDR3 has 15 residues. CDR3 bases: TGTGCCAGCAGTATTGGACTAGCGGCGTTTCACGAGCAGTACTTC. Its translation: CASSIGLAAFHEQYF.